This TCR beta chain was recorded in a study of T cells in Graves' hyperthyroidism and ophthalmopathy (dated by TCRdb to the late 2010s). Context from the whole study: Peripheral blood was sampled at the time of initial diagnosis, prior to any treatment. To identify TCR V-J signatures that set the groups apart, the researchers used a discovery cohort of about a hundred patients, made up of 40 to 45 with Graves' ophthalmopathy and 57 with stable Graves' hyperthyroidism. Thyroid tissue and blood T-cell repertoires from roughly six Graves' hyperthyroidism patients were also compared in the study. TCR Vbeta CDR3 sequencing of 130 to 150 peripheral blood samples (fewer than 45 ophthalmopathy, about 75 hyperthyroidism and some 17 progressor patients) is reported in the paper. Following sampling, methimazole starting at 30 mg daily was given to hyperthyroidism patients, and high-dose intravenous methylprednisolone was given to ophthalmopathy patients. Prospective prediction of ophthalmopathy was tested in an independent validation cohort of some 20 hyperthyroidism patients and around 16 patients who later progressed to ophthalmopathy. The approximately 100 discovery patients were divided at random into training and test sets in a 7:3 ratio.

TCR beta CDR3 regions were amplified from RNA transcripts. The TCR CDR3 was subjected to a first round of RT-PCR using the HTBI primer set and the Qiagen OneStep RT-PCR kit. Libraries were constructed in a second round of multiplex PCR, after which size selection and purification were carried out. Paired-end sequencing of the libraries was performed with 100 bp reads on an Illumina HiSeq2000. In the paper's pipeline: SOAPnuke was used to process the raw data, removing reads that contained adapters or uncalled bases, had a mean Phred below 15, or lacked an exact match to the constant primer or identifier. High-quality paired reads were merged with COPE v1.2.5, and unique nucleotide sequences were defined as clonotypes. MiTCR v1.1 was used to align clonotypes to the IMGT TRBV, TRBD and TRBJ reference segments. The analysis was restricted to V-J combinations with a frequency above 0.0001, which together covered over 99% of the repertoires. The TCS score was defined as F50 (clonal expansion) divided by E x V (chaos), with BLOSUM62-based TCRdist calculated between CDR3 peptides within each V-J. Welch's t-statistics and random forest reduced roughly 500 V-J features to around 14, which were used in a naive Bayes classifier (R e1071). TCRdb reprocessed the public reads (quality trimming at Q25 with fastp, clone calling with MiXCR) and kept in-frame beta chains. Every CDR3 protein is listed once, alongside the most common genes and DNA of its rows. TCRdb, not the authors, supplied the V and J calls. The sample records around 690,000 distinct CDR3 sequences, 17% of which are singletons. Jointly, the top ten make up roughly 16% of the sample.

This clonotype came up many times. This clone's antigen is unknown. Base qualities are missing; no much larger clone stands one base away. Stable Graves' hyperthyroidism was defined as no progression to ophthalmopathy during 18 months of follow-up. Hyperthyroidism patients were newly diagnosed, with disease duration under 2 months, and aged 18 to 65 years. The study excluded patients with uncontrolled infections, other autoimmune diseases, pregnancy or lactation. Diagnoses relied on clinical symptoms, serum thyroxine and TRAb, thyroid ultrasound and orbital computed tomography. PBMCs were isolated from about 9.2 ml of fresh peripheral blood by Ficoll-Paque density gradient centrifugation. Total RNA was extracted with Trizol reagent, and quality was checked on an Agilent 2100 Bioanalyzer. General study outcomes and caveats: In validation, the model predicted progression to ophthalmopathy with approximately 70% sensitivity and 72% to 85% specificity, a median of approximately 6.7 months before onset. A model built on a 13 V-J signature distinguished ophthalmopathy from stable hyperthyroidism, reaching 85% to 90% sensitivity and under 84% specificity in cross-validation and 80%/75% in testing. Sample size was not statistically predetermined, and investigators were not blinded to group allocation. Most expanded thyroid clonotypes (frequency above 0.001) were also detected in blood, suggesting blood repertoires may reflect thyroid immune responses.

The sequence was obtained from a man in his fifties with Graves' hyperthyroidism. Sequencing used blood.

The base sequence is TGTGCCAGCAGTTTCTCTAGCGGGAGAATTGCAGATACGCAGTATTTT. This codes for CASSFSSGRIADTQYF. This receptor chain uses TRBV28 and TRBJ2-3; 10 middle bases align to TRBD2. V is cut back by 3 bases and J by 4 bases, with 7 bases in the junction unmatched. The CDR3 spans 16 residues, from the cysteine through the phenylalanine. CDR3 DNA is the only sequence kept; it has 48 bases, read in frame from the first base. From a lookup of the germline V gene, CDR1 and CDR2 are MDHEN and SYDVKM.